The rows below give T cell receptor beta chains drawn from one sample of a study of identical twins. TCRdb reprocessed the 5' RACE reads via MiXCR and lists one record per CDR3 protein. The top ten hold 7% to 8.5% of the sample, which has roughly 290,000 distinct CDR3 sequences, around 9.7% seen once. These data were also reused for a study on yellow fever vaccine responses in identical twins.

The sample comprised CD8+ T cells sorted from blood. These receptors originate from a woman aged 18-29 years in good health. Each CDR3 is given without its conserved first and last residue.

v_call: TRBV5-1
cdr3_aa: ASSQGALAYQETQY

v_call: TRBV4-1
cdr3_aa: ASSQVSAYNSPLH

v_call: TRBV20-1
cdr3_aa: SASEGGEQY

v_call: TRBV6-5
cdr3_aa: ASSYLGRDNEQF

v_call: TRBV18
cdr3_aa: ASSPARGDLNEQF

v_call: TRBV6-5
cdr3_aa: ASSYSLAGAQETQY

v_call: TRBV10-3
cdr3_aa: AISEIAEEETQY

v_call: TRBV27
cdr3_aa: ASSLLRGWGTDTQY

v_call: TRBV4-2
cdr3_aa: ASSPPGERGSYEQY

v_call: TRBV20-1
cdr3_aa: SARPPSLQF

v_call: TRBV4-1
cdr3_aa: ASRRDYHNEQF

v_call: TRBV4-1
cdr3_aa: ASSQEMADTQY

v_call: TRBV27
cdr3_aa: ASSTETGRYEQY

v_call: TRBV10-3
cdr3_aa: AISGGPNEKLF

v_call: TRBV12-3/TRBV12-4
cdr3_aa: ATMDWTNYGYT

v_call: TRBV4-1
cdr3_aa: ASSHRTVLSYEQY

v_call: TRBV25-1
cdr3_aa: ASSDSGEGPSSYEQY

v_call: TRBV13
cdr3_aa: ASSLEGKNNEQF

v_call: TRBV5-1
cdr3_aa: ASTYPPDTEAF

v_call: TRBV7-9
cdr3_aa: ASSPRTSGGKEDTQY

v_call: TRBV29-1
cdr3_aa: SVAGGGVGYT

v_call: TRBV7-7
cdr3_aa: ASSTRLADYNEQF

v_call: TRBV9
cdr3_aa: ASSVAVEGLNTGELF

v_call: TRBV12-3/TRBV12-4
cdr3_aa: ASSLRGIRTEAF

v_call: TRBV27
cdr3_aa: ASKSTGMYSPLH

v_call: TRBV7-9
cdr3_aa: ASSPRLATNTGELF

v_call: TRBV9
cdr3_aa: ASSVRQTTDTQY

v_call: TRBV6-4
cdr3_aa: ATREGSEDTDTQY

v_call: TRBV4-1
cdr3_aa: ASSQEGSDTQY

v_call: TRBV4-2
cdr3_aa: ASSPGQGLNTEAF

v_call: TRBV11-1
cdr3_aa: ASSSFPGLAGVSSYNEQF

v_call: TRBV10-2
cdr3_aa: ASSLGPGDRDNYGYT

v_call: TRBV29-1
cdr3_aa: SVRGQGSKKETQY

v_call: TRBV12-3/TRBV12-4
cdr3_aa: ASSLPLPGGQGNEQF

v_call: TRBV4-2
cdr3_aa: ASNWRSPHEQY

v_call: TRBV19
cdr3_aa: ASTISRGRAPNTEAF

v_call: TRBV27
cdr3_aa: ASSLSQGPYGYT

v_call: TRBV27
cdr3_aa: ASSLLREGGEQY

v_call: TRBV4-3
cdr3_aa: ASSLRGVGELF

v_call: TRBV20-1
cdr3_aa: SARDRAGAGANVLT

v_call: TRBV6-5
cdr3_aa: ASSYQGDYGYT

v_call: TRBV27
cdr3_aa: ASSSSLDLLHGYT

v_call: TRBV10-3
cdr3_aa: AIASGANYNEQF

v_call: TRBV3-1
cdr3_aa: ASTQLGQATYEQY

v_call: TRBV12-3/TRBV12-4
cdr3_aa: ASSLSLVNEQF